This T cell receptor (beta chain) was documented in a study of T cells in Graves' hyperthyroidism and ophthalmopathy. The germline V gene encodes CDR1 MNHNY and CDR2 SVGAGI (reference sequence). V lost 0 bases and J lost 8; bases outside the gene matches: 5. The CDR3 spans 14 residues. On this clonotype: Its matching antigen is unknown.

TCR beta CDR3 regions were amplified from RNA. RT-PCR in the first round (using the HTBI primer set) targeted the TCR CDR3. TCRdb recomputed calls from the multiplex PCR reads with MiXCR, one row per CDR3 protein. The sample carries about 320,000 distinct CDR3 sequences, 16% recorded once. Findings and limits, study-wide: Peripheral blood also featured most of the thyroid clonotypes expanded above 0.001.

Specimen: blood. The J gene is TRBJ1-2, the V gene TRBV6-6, with 8 bases identical to TRBD1. The sequence was obtained from a young man with Graves' hyperthyroidism. The chain's CDR3 is CASSYSGQVGGYTF. The CDR3 nucleotides are TGTGCCAGCAGTTACTCGGGACAGGTTGGAGGCTACACCTTC.